The clone carrying this T cell receptor beta chain was detected only once. Its antigen is undetermined. TCRdb's copy holds only in-frame clones and misses some; the assay was immunoSEQ multiplex PCR. The sample records 90,000 to 95,000 clones, 70% to 90% being singletons. Doses given second, at about 4 or about 12 weeks, were pooled. The V and J ends lost 1 base and 5 bases, in that order; junction bases with no gene match: 8. CDR1 and CDR2 (germline): SGHVS, FQNEAQ. The CDR3 runs to 16 residues. This specimen comes from a study of T cell responses to AZD1222 COVID-19 vaccine. Study observations and caveats: Among those given AZD1222, only five or six were seropositive at baseline.

The sequence derives from an adult who received the AZD1222 COVID-19 vaccine. The sample here was peripheral blood, taken 28 days after the second AZD1222 dose. The rearrangement uses TRBV7-8 and TRBJ2-5; 9 bases line up with TRBD1. The CDR3 region has the DNA TGTGCCAGCAGCTTAGGTGTGACAGGGGGGCGGGAGACCCAGTACTTC. Translating it yields CASSLGVTGGRETQYF.